This T cell receptor beta chain was identified during a study of OX40 agonist ivuxolimab in advanced cancers. Study context: Ivuxolimab, which is an agonistic anti-OX40 (CD134) antibody, was administered to the patients. Patients were around 83% male with ages about 23 to 79, mean about 54. Whole-study findings and limits: At 0.1 to 3.0 mg/kg and by week 6, clonal expansion occurred in CD4+ and CD8+ blood T cells.

Individuals having autoimmune disease history or systemic immunosuppression were not enrolled. Germline CDR1 and CDR2: SQVTM and ANQGSEA. V lost 4 bases to trimming and J lost 1 base, with 6 bases between them. The CDR3 runs 12 residues. To note about this clone: What it binds is not known.

TCRdb's copy holds only in-frame clones and misses some; the assay was immunoSEQ multiplex PCR. The repertoire holds 55,000 to 65,000 clones, with 85% as singletons. Sequencing was performed on CD4+ or CD8+ T cells sorted from blood, taken in a trial of the OX40 agonist ivuxolimab. The chain combines TRBV29-1 with TRBJ2-3; D perhaps matches TRBD1 (6 bases). This clonotype originated in an adult with an advanced solid tumor such as melanoma, head and neck, liver or kidney cancer. The DNA for the CDR3 is TGCAGCGTTGGACAGGGCACAGATACGCAGTATTTT. It translates to CSVGQGTDTQYF.